Listed here is a single TCR beta chain. Its antigen remains unknown. Using immunoSEQ multiplex PCR, the repertoire was profiled, and TCRdb retains in-frame clones only, with some absent. Found here are approximately 410,000 clones, over 75% of them singletons; the top ten hold about 4%. The sample's treatment: roughly 18 received Ad26.COV2.S at low or high dose, single or two shots; about 5 received placebo; per-sample allocation not given. Sampling took place 63 days after the first vaccine or placebo injection. The sample is drawn from a study of Ad26.COV2.S vaccination and SARS-CoV-2 variants. Notes on the study in general: Greater spike-specific TCR breadth was seen in vaccine recipients than in placebo recipients. Vaccine and placebo groups showed comparable non-spike TCR breadth.

This CDR3 contains 15 residues. From germline, CDR1 is SGHRS and CDR2 YFSETQ. Trimming stripped 0 bases from V and 1 base from J, with 10 bases between. Specimen: peripheral blood, collected in a trial of Ad26.COV2.S vaccine versus placebo. The clonotype was recovered from a person between 18 and 59 years old who received the Ad26.COV2.S COVID-19 vaccine or a placebo. V gene TRBV5-1 combines with J gene TRBJ2-5, with a weak D call TRBD2 (6 bases). CDR3 residues: CASSLVRGAQETQYF. CDR3 DNA sequence: TGCGCCAGCAGCTTGGTGCGGGGCGCCCAAGAGACCCAGTACTTC.